The 21 T cell receptor beta chains in this list originate from one sample, sequenced in a study of blood T cell repertoires in COVID-19. The assay was immunoSEQ multiplex PCR, and TCRdb's table has in-frame clones only and misses some. Among tens of thousands of clones, around nine tenths were seen once, and the ten largest hold around 8.6%. The sample was peripheral blood. Source of these receptors: a human donor in a cohort sampled during active COVID-19.

Details on this clone: A read error may account for a junction end that differs from germline. The CDR3: CASGVGGTRTDTQYF. Here the CDR3 DNA reads TGTGCCAGCGGGGTCGGGGGGACCCGCACCGATACGCAGTATTTT. This chain uses TRBV9 with TRBJ2-3; TRBD2 aligns across 7 bases. Germline loops: CDR1 SGDLS, CDR2 YYNGEE. The CDR3 length is 15 residues.

This clone has only one observation. The V call is TRBV7-2, the J call TRBJ2-3; D uncertain. Germline CDR1 and CDR2: SGHTA and FQGNSA. The V gene lost 0 bases and the J gene lost 2 bases, with 15 bases spanning the gap. The CDR3 totals 17 residues. CDR3 loop: CASSLAVLAELTDTQYF. The CDR3 bases are TGTGCCAGCAGCTTAGCAGTGCTGGCGGAGCTCACAGATACGCAGTATTTT.

A single count supports this clone. J is TRBJ2-2 and V is TRBV9, with TRBD2 as a possible D gene (5 bases). The CDR3 sequence is 15 residues long. Germline V CDR1 and CDR2: SGDLS, YYNGEE. Trimming cost V 0 bases and J 1 base, with 7 bases left between them. The CDR3 here is CASSVGTGNTGELFF. The DNA for the CDR3 is TGTGCCAGCAGCGTAGGGACTGGGAACACCGGGGAGCTGTTTTTT. Together with reference TRBV9 and TRBJ2-2, the CDR3 gives the full variable domain: DSGVTQTPKHLITATGQRVTLRCSPRSGDLSVYWYQQSLDQGLQFLIQYYNGEERAKGNILERFSAQQFPDLHSELNLSSLELGDSALYFCASSVGTGNTGELFFGEGSRLTVL.

The chain combines TRBV7-8 with TRBJ1-5; possibly TRBD1 for D (5 bases). Trimming took off 1 base at V and 9 bases at J, with 19 bases between the two ends. The germline V gene has CDR1 SGHVS and CDR2 FQNEAQ. The CDR3 runs 16 residues. CDR3 sequence: CASSLVGGAAGSPQHF. The CDR3 nucleotides read TGTGCCAGCAGCTTAGTTGGAGGGGCAGCTGGGTCGCCCCAGCATTTT.

This clone showed up just once. The gene calls are TRBV15 and TRBJ1-5; D is uncertain. V was clipped by 4 bases and J by 2 bases, with 9 bases between them. Germline V CDR1 and CDR2: LNHNV, YYDKDF (reference sequence). This CDR3 comprises 14 residues. The CDR3 DNA is TGTGCCACCAGCACTCGACGGGGCAATCAGCCCCAGCATTTT. Protein sequence: CATSTRRGNQPQHF.

The chain uses TRBV20-1 and TRBJ2-1, with D possibly TRBD1 on 6 matching bases. V was clipped by 6 bases and J by 7 bases, with 10 bases between them. Germline values: CDR1 DFQATT, CDR2 SNEGSKA (reference sequence). CDR3 length: 11 residues. CDR3: CSAAQGNEQFF. The CDR3 DNA is TGCAGTGCGGCACAGGGTAATGAGCAGTTCTTC.

The rearrangement joins TRBV2 to TRBJ1-2; 9 bases are shared with TRBD1. The V gene's germline CDR1 is SNHLY and CDR2 FYNNEI. The CDR3 has 15 residues. J gave up 7 bases and V 6 bases, and 12 bases lay outside the gene matches. CDR3 protein: CASRESRDRVRGYTF. In nucleotides, the CDR3 is TGTGCCAGCAGAGAGTCCCGGGACAGGGTTCGTGGCTACACCTTC.

The CDR3 DNA sequence: TGCAGTGCGGGGGGAACCACTGAAGCTTTCTTT. Protein sequence: CSAGGTTEAFF. This chain connects TRBV20-1 to TRBJ1-1; a possible D gene is TRBD1 (5 bases). Trimming cost V 6 bases and J 4 bases, with 9 bases left between them. The length of the CDR3 is 11 residues. The germline V gene encodes CDR1 DFQATT and CDR2 SNEGSKA (reference sequence).

The J gene is TRBJ1-1, the V gene TRBV7-2; D unclear. From germline, CDR1 is SGHTA and CDR2 FQGNSA. The length of the CDR3 is 15 residues. Trimming took 1 base from V and 2 from J, leaving 11 bases between them. CDR3: CASSLGGVPNTEAFF. The CDR3, as DNA: TGTGCCAGCAGCTTAGGGGGAGTTCCTAACACTGAAGCTTTCTTT.

This chain uses TRBV28 with TRBJ2-6; maybe TRBD1 (5 bases). V lost 6 bases and J 2 bases, leaving 11 bases between the germline ends. CDR3 length: 15 amino acids. CDR1 is MDHEN, CDR2 SYDVKM, per germline. Written as DNA, the CDR3 is TGTGCCAGCAGAGCCAGGGTGCCTGGGGCCAACGTCCTGACTTTC. Protein sequence: CASRARVPGANVLTF.

The chain has TRBV14 and TRBJ1-1; the match to TRBD1 covers 7 bases. The ends lost 4 bases at V and 4 bases at J; junction bases unmatched: 9. Germline V gene sequence: CDR1 SGHDN, CDR2 FVKESK. The CDR3 sequence is 15 residues long. CDR3: CASSLLQGLGTEAFF. CDR3 nucleotides: TGTGCCAGCAGCCTTCTACAGGGGCTCGGCACTGAAGCTTTCTTT.

The V call is TRBV6-1, the J call TRBJ2-7, with D perhaps matching TRBD2 (5 bases). The CDR3 is 16 amino acids. The V gene's germline CDR1 is MNHNS and CDR2 SASEGT. V was cut by 1 base and J by 4 bases, with 17 bases left in between. CDR3 sequence (DNA): TGTGCCAGCAGTGAAGGGCCGGCAAACTCGGGGTACGAGCAGTACTTC. This encodes CASSEGPANSGYEQYF.

This chain joins TRBV3-1 (or the pseudogene TRBV3-2) and TRBJ1-1, with D possibly TRBD1 on 5 matching bases. V was cut by 2 bases and J by 7 bases, with 8 bases left in between. The germline CDR1 and CDR2 sequences are LGHDT and YNNKEL (reference sequence). The CDR3 covers 12 residues. CDR3 in DNA: TGTGCCAGCAGCCAACTGGGGCGTGAAGCTTTCTTT. This encodes CASSQLGREAFF.

The chain couples TRBV30 to TRBJ1-1; D ambiguous. Trimming shortened V by 4 bases and J by 0 bases, and 9 bases separated the two germline ends. Germline-derived CDR1 and CDR2 are GTSNPN and SVGIG (reference sequence). The CDR3 is 13 residues long. The CDR3 spells CAWNRRMNTEAFF. CDR3 DNA sequence: TGTGCCTGGAATCGGAGAATGAACACTGAAGCTTTCTTT.

This chain uses TRBV11-2 with TRBJ2-5; no reliable D call. The CDR3 covers 13 residues. From germline, CDR1 is SGHAT and CDR2 FQNNGV. The V end was cut by 1 base, the J end by 7 bases, with 10 bases between. The CDR3: CASSLASGWTQYF. CDR3 nucleotides: TGTGCCAGCAGCTTAGCCTCCGGGTGGACCCAGTACTTC. Combining the CDR3 with reference TRBV11-2 and TRBJ2-5 gives the whole variable domain EAGVAQSPRYKIIEKRQSVAFWCNPISGHATLYWYQQILGQGPKLLIQFQNNGVVDDSQLPKDRFSAERLKGVDSTLKIQPAKLEDSAVYLCASSLASGWTQYFGPGTRLLVL.

The chain links TRBV28 to TRBJ1-2; D not resolved. The CDR3 is 13 residues long. Germline CDR1 MDHEN, CDR2 SYDVKM. V was cut by 6 bases and J by 7 bases, with 15 bases left in between. The CDR3 sequence: CASRSQRVAGYTF. DNA of the CDR3: TGTGCCAGCAGATCACAGAGGGTGGCTGGCTACACCTTC.

The DNA for the CDR3 is TGTGCCAGCAGCTTCTTGTATCAGCCCCAGCATTTT. It is translated as CASSFLYQPQHF. This sequence joins TRBV7-8 and TRBJ1-5; D is undetermined. The germline V and J ends were trimmed by 3 bases and 5 bases, with 5 bases remaining between them. Germline V gives CDR1 SGHVS, CDR2 FQNEAQ. This CDR3 has 12 residues.

Written as DNA, the CDR3 is TGTGCCAGCAGCCATCGACAGGGCTTAGAGACCCAGTACTTC. It is translated as CASSHRQGLETQYF. V gene TRBV5-4 combines with J gene TRBJ2-5; TRBD1 agrees at 7 bases. CDR1 is SGHNT and CDR2 is YYREEE in the germline V gene (reference sequence). V gave up 4 bases and J gave up 4 bases; unmatched junction bases: 7. This CDR3 comprises 14 residues.

The count of this clone is one. This rearrangement joins TRBV5-4 to TRBJ1-5; 8 bases are shared with TRBD1. After removal of 3 bases from V and 6 bases from J, the junction contained 5 bases not matched to a gene. The CDR3 covers 14 residues. Germline-derived CDR1 and CDR2 are SGHNT and YYREEE (reference sequence). The CDR3 DNA is TGTGCCAGCAGCTCAGGGGGCTCGAGTCAGCCCCAGCATTTT. It yields the protein CASSSGGSSQPQHF.

V is TRBV5-5 and J is TRBJ1-4; 7 bases are a match to TRBD1. Germline loops: CDR1 SGHKS, CDR2 YYEKEE (reference sequence). The length of the CDR3 is 15 residues. Losses at the gene ends were 4 bases for V and 5 bases for J; bases not matched to a gene: 8. The CDR3 protein is CASSKTGSENEKLFF. In nucleotides, the CDR3 is TGTGCCAGCAGCAAGACAGGGTCGGAAAATGAAAAACTGTTTTTT.

J is TRBJ1-4 and V is TRBV15; D may be TRBD1 (6 bases). V was shortened by 5 bases and J by 3 bases, with 16 bases between the two germline ends. The CDR3 runs 16 residues. Germline V lookup: CDR1 LNHNV, CDR2 YYDKDF (reference sequence). The CDR3 sequence: CATSGLAGAANEKLFF. CDR3 DNA: TGTGCCACCAGCGGTTTAGCAGGGGCTGCTAATGAAAAACTGTTTTTT.